This TCR beta chain was recovered during a study of T cell repertoires in cytomegalovirus infection. Whole-study context: Matching HLA type, along with CMV infection, was indicated by public TCR beta signatures. Whole-study results and caveats: Identification of carriers of CMV plus the relevant HLA was achieved through cumulative public TCR beta family frequency. The ex vivo response was dominated by HLA-C-restricted CMV-specific TCR beta clonotypes.

Between the trimmed V and J ends, which lost 5 bases and 12 bases, there was a span of 16 bases. The CDR3 loop spans 13 amino acids. CDR1 is MNHEY and CDR2 is SMNVEV in the germline V gene (reference sequence). A single record per CDR3 protein comes from TCRdb applying MiXCR to the reads. The table has around 530,000 distinct CDR3 sequences, 16% seen once; the top ten hold more than 20%. This clonotype was seen repeatedly, ten times or more. Its antigen is undetermined. The sample taken for sequencing was CD8+ T cells from PBMCs. The chain couples TRBV27 to TRBJ1-4; maybe TRBD1 (5 bases). The sequence was obtained from a human donor in good health (CMV status not recorded). Some clones in this sample may be carry-over from other donors' samples. CDR3 region: CASSPPGLGELFF. The CDR3 DNA follows: TGTGCCAGCAGTCCTCCAGGGTTGGGCGAACTGTTTTTT.